This record concerns one TCR beta chain sequence. Its recognized antigen is unknown. Base qualities are not provided; no much larger clone lies one nucleotide away. Donors were healthy HIV-negative adults with no recently reported acute infections or vaccinations. All donors were Caucasian adults living in Nashville, Tennessee, USA. Magnetic negative selection was used to enrich CD4+ T cells, after which naive cells were positively selected on CD45RA and the negative fraction became the memory subset. After blood collection by leukapheresis, PBMCs were isolated using Ficoll-Histopaque density gradient centrifugation and then cryopreserved in the vapor phase of liquid nitrogen. Analytical flow cytometry was used to check the purity and quantity of every magnetically sorted T cell population. Genomic DNA was isolated from each sorted fraction and quantified by UV absorbance on a Nanodrop 2000c. This sample was included in a study of shared clonotypes between healthy human individuals (dated by TCRdb to 2018 to 2021). At the level of the whole study: The cohort included three men and a couple of women between 18 and 49 years of age. Different laboratories and diverse techniques were used to prepare libraries and sequence TCR repertoires, to increase sequencing depth and limit assay-specific biases. Each donor's leukapheresis produced roughly between roughly 0.94 and 9.5 billion PBMCs. For each donor, CD4 naive and CD4 memory were each run on three plates, CD8 naive on two plates, and CD8 memory on one plate. Blood TCR repertoires of roughly 5 healthy adults were deeply sequenced to estimate repertoire size and the extent of clonotype sharing between individuals.

The CDR1 and CDR2 encoded by the germline V gene are SGHAT and FQNNGV. V gives up 5 bases and J gives up 3 bases, and the segment between their germline ends measures 13 bases. From the cysteine up to the phenylalanine, the CDR3 has a length of 14 residues. CDR3 DNA is the only sequence kept; it has 42 bases, read in frame from the first base. The full study reports these points: The genetic and exposure-history diversity represented was limited by the small number of donors. Only blood was sampled, and tissue TCR repertoires likely differ from those in blood. Larger estimated clonotype richness was generally found for naive subsets than for memory subsets. Incomplete sequencing was indicated by rarefaction of sorted-subset datasets, despite the large sequencing depth. Clonotypes shared by all four sorted-subset donors showed higher generation probabilities than non-shared clonotypes. Based on pairwise subsampling, the degree of clonotype sharing among donors was expected to be affected by sequencing depth. Sharing across a few donors was observed for approximately 4.6% of naive CD4, over 3% of naive CD8, roughly 2.4% of memory CD4, and roughly 0.4% of memory CD8 clonotypes.

Using the deep immunoSEQ assay, multiplex PCR amplified TCR CDR3 regions from genomic DNA. Extracted genomic DNA from each cell subset was spread evenly across all wells of several immunoSEQ 96-well plates, with each plate serving as a replicate. For sorted subsets, each replicate PCR was loaded with 150 to 250 ng genomic DNA, equivalent to some 27,000 T cell genomes. Purified libraries were measured with a Qubit 3.0 fluorometer, size-checked on a Bioanalyzer 2100, and measured again with the KAPA Library Quantification kit. Every immunoSEQ 96-well plate was sequenced on a separate single-read 150-cycle Illumina NextSeq 550 flow cell. As for how the authors treated the data: Because the immunoSEQ output included only junctional sequences and no quality scores, the filtering could not be the same as the filtering used for full-length reads. To assign V/J genes and CDR3, sequences were annotated against IMGT germline references using PyIR, a Python wrapper for IgBLAST v1.9. Reads were removed for weak V/J assignments (E-value above 1e-6), missing CDR3, stop codons, out-of-frame junctions, or ambiguous translated residues. V3J clonotypes were defined as sequences sharing an identical inferred V gene, J gene, and CDR3 amino acid sequence. To compute the percentage overlap between repertoires, the number of shared unique clonotypes was divided by the size of the smaller repertoire. RTK rarefaction, the Chao1 estimator, and Recon v2.1 estimates of unobserved clonotypes were used to assess repertoire richness. For all TCRbeta clonotypes obtained by the gDNA method from four donors, generation probabilities were computed with OLGA. Here the immuneACCESS table is served through TCRdb, limited to in-frame sequences with V and J called. Missing clones are a known gap in these copies; in checked studies unresolved V genes cover under half, and the rest lacks a known reason. V and J calls and clone size come straight from that table; D and trimming were deduced from the DNA. The sample table shows just over 2,000,000 clones, and 95% are seen once. The top ten clonotypes cover more than 0.1% of the sample.

The sample was naive CD4+ T cells sorted from blood. The sample's cell subset or site label is to be understood as: CD45RA+ positively selected. The sequence is built from TRBV11-2 and TRBJ1-1, with the D segment identity uncertain. The receptor's source is a man between 18 and 29 years old in good health. The DNA is as follows: TGTGCCAGCAGCGCAATACCGGGCTACACTGAAGCTTTCTTT. It translates as CASSAIPGYTEAFF.